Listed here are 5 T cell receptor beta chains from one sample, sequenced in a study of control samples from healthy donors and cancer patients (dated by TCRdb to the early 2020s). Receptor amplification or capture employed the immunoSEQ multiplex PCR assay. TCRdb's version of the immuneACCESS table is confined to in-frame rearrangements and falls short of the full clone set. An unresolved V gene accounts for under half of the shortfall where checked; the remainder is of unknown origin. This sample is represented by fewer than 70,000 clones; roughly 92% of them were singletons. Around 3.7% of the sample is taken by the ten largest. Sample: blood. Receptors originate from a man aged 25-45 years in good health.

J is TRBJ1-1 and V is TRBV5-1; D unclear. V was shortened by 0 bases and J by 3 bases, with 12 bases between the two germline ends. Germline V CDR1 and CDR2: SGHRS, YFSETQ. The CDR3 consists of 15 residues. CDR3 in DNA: TGCGCCAGCAGCTTGGGGGCGCGGTTGGACACTGAAGCTTTCTTT. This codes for CASSLGARLDTEAFF.

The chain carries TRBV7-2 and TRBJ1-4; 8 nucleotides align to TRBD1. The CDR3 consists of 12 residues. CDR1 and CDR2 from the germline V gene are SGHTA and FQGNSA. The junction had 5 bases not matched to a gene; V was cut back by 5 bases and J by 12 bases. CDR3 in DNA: TGTGCCAGCAGCACGCGACAGGGGCAACTGTTTTTT. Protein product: CASSTRQGQLFF.

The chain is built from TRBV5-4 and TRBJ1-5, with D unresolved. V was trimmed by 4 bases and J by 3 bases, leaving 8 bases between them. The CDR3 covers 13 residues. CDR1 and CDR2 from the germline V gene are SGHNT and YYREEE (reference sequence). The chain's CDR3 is CASSVSVNQPQHF. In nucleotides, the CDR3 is TGTGCCAGCAGCGTGTCAGTCAATCAGCCCCAGCATTTT.

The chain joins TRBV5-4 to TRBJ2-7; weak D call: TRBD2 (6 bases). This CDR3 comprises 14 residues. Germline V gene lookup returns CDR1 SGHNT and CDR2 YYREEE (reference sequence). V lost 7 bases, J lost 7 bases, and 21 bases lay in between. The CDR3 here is CASLNPLKSGEQYF. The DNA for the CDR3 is TGTGCCAGCTTGAATCCGCTTAAAAGCGGGGAGCAGTACTTC. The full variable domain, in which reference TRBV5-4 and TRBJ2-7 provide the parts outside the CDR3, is ETGVTQSPTHLIKTRGQQVTLRCSSQSGHNTVSWYQQALGQGPQFIFQYYREEENGRGNFPPRFSGLQFPNYSSELNVNALELDDSALYLCASLNPLKSGEQYFGPGTRLTVT.

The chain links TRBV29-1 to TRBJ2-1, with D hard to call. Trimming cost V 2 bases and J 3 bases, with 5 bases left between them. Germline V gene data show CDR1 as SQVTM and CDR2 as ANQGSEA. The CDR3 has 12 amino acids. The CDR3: CSVESVYNEQFF. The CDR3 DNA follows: TGCAGCGTTGAATCGGTCTACAATGAGCAGTTCTTC.